These T cell receptor beta chains were read from a single sample in a study of T cell changes during pregnancy in multiple sclerosis. TCRdb keeps only in-frame clones here, not all; method: immunoSEQ multiplex PCR. The sample consists of over 90,000 clones, roughly 92% of them appearing once. The sample consisted of peripheral blood, taken after pregnancy. The receptors here all came from a female donor with multiple sclerosis, enrolled in a pregnancy study. CDR3s include the opening cysteine and the closing phenylalanine or tryptophan. The D gene is left open where the match is weak. Clone size is shown for a subset of rows, as once, few, many or a class of expanded clone.

TRBJ2-7 TRBD2 14 TRBV10-3 few TGTGCCATCAGTGAGTCGGGGGGGGTCGACGAGCAGTACTTC CAISESGGVDEQYF
TRBJ1-1 NA 14 TRBV18 NA TGTGCCAGCTCACCAAGGGGGAGGGACACTGAAGCTTTCTTT CASSPRGRDTEAFF
TRBJ1-5 NA 14 TRBV6-1 NA TGTGCCAGCAGGGAGCGGGGAGGTGGTCAGCCCCAGCATTTT CASRERGGGQPQHF
TRBJ1-2 NA 15 TRBV7-8 NA TGTGCCAGCAGCTTAGGGGAAAGGGGCGTTTATGGCTACACCTTC CASSLGERGVYGYTF
TRBJ2-1 TRBD2 16 TRBV5-1 NA TGCGCCAGCAGCCCCCGGACTAGCGGGCTTTACAATGAGCAGTTCTTC CASSPRTSGLYNEQFF
TRBJ2-7 TRBD1 11 TRBV29-1 NA TGCAGCGTTGGGACAGGGCGCGAGCAGTACTTC CSVGTGREQYF
TRBJ1-1 TRBD1 14 TRBV23-1 NA TGCGCCAGCAGTACGACAGGGGGTATGGCTGAAGCTTTCTTT CASSTTGGMAEAFF
TRBJ2-7 TRBD2 16 TRBV4-2 NA TGTGCCAGCAGCCGAGGGGCACTCGCGGGAGCTCCCGAGCAGTACTTC CASSRGALAGAPEQYF
TRBJ1-2 NA 13 TRBV7-9 once TGTGCCAGCAGCTCCACAAGTGTGGTTGGCTACACCTTC CASSSTSVVGYTF
TRBJ2-7 NA 12 TRBV11-2 NA TGTGCCAGCAGATTTGAGGGTCACGAGCAGTACTTC CASRFEGHEQYF
TRBJ2-5 TRBD2 17 TRBV7-2 NA TGTGCCAGCAGCCCAGTTGCTAGCGGGAAGTACCAAGAGACCCAGTACTTC CASSPVASGKYQETQYF
TRBJ2-1 TRBD2 17 TRBV5-4 NA TGTGCCAGCAGCTTGATAGTAGGCCTAGCGGGAGTGAATGAGCAGTTCTTC CASSLIVGLAGVNEQFF
TRBJ1-2 TRBD1 15 TRBV19 NA TGTGCCAGTAGTGGCGGAGGCAGGGGGCACTATGGCTACACCTTC CASSGGGRGHYGYTF
TRBJ2-2 TRBD1 16 TRBV5-1 NA TGCGCCAGCAGCTCCTCAAACCAGGGGGCCGCCGGGGAGCTGTTTTTT CASSSSNQGAAGELFF
TRBJ1-1 TRBD1 17 TRBV4-2 NA TGTGCCAGCAGCCAAGATCGCGGACAGGGGAGGAGTACTGAAGCTTTCTTT CASSQDRGQGRSTEAFF
TRBJ1-1 TRBD1 16 TRBV27 NA TGTGCCAGCAGTCCCGGGACAGGAGCCCACCGAACTGAAGCTTTCTTT CASSPGTGAHRTEAFF
TRBJ1-2 TRBD1 13 TRBV29-1 NA TGCAGCGTTCGGACAGGGGTAGACTATGGCTACACCTTC CSVRTGVDYGYTF
TRBJ1-3 NA 15 TRBV7-9 few TGTGCCAGCAGCTTAGGCCGGGACACAAGAAACACCATATATTTT CASSLGRDTRNTIYF
TRBJ1-1 TRBD1 16 TRBV2 NA TGTGCCAGCAGTGAAGCGCTTACAGGGGGCCAAACTGAAGCTTTCTTT CASSEALTGGQTEAFF
TRBJ1-1 NA 15 TRBV27 NA TGTGCCAGCAGATCGTTAGGAGATATGAACACTGAAGCTTTCTTT CASRSLGDMNTEAFF
TRBJ2-7 TRBD2 15 TRBV11-2 NA TGTGCCAGCAGCGCTATAGCGGGAAGCTCCTACGAGCAGTACTTC CASSAIAGSSYEQYF
TRBJ1-2 NA 14 TRBV29-1 NA TGCAGCGTTGAAGATCAGGGCCGTGTGGGTGGCTACACCTTC CSVEDQGRVGGYTF
TRBJ2-7 TRBD2 15 TRBV6-1 NA TGTGCCAGCAGTGAAGGGACTAGCAGCCGCTACGAGCAGTACTTC CASSEGTSSRYEQYF
TRBJ2-7 NA 13 TRBV6-1 NA TGTGCCAGCAGTACGGCCAGGGACTACGAGCAGTACTTC CASSTARDYEQYF
TRBJ1-4 NA 15 TRBV5-1 NA TGCGCCAGCAGCTTGGCCGGAGGAACTAATGAAAAACTGTTTTTT CASSLAGGTNEKLFF
TRBJ1-2 TRBD1 16 TRBV2 NA TGTGCCAGCAGTGAAGGGACAGGGACAACCAACTATGGCTACACCTTC CASSEGTGTTNYGYTF
TRBJ2-5 TRBD1 14 TRBV19 NA TGTGCCAGTAGTGTAGGACAGGGGGAAGAGACCCAGTACTTC CASSVGQGEETQYF
TRBJ1-2 TRBD1 16 TRBV5-1 NA TGCGCCAGCAGCTCGTGGACAGGGGGAGCTAACTATGGCTACACCTTC CASSSWTGGANYGYTF